One and the same sample provided the 6 T cell receptor beta chains below, sequenced in a study of cytomegalovirus exposure and HLA in healthy donors. It was with 60 Vbeta and 13 Jbeta primers that the PCR ran. Only in-frame clones appear in the TCRdb table, and some are missing; sequencing was by immunoSEQ multiplex PCR. The top ten hold roughly 5.3% of the sample, which has nearly 65,000 clones, around 73% seen once. Sequencing input: PBMCs. The receptors originated from a man aged 50 or older in good health and CMV-seronegative.

The chain combines TRBV13 with TRBJ1-5; D gene uncertain. V lost 0 bases and J 2 bases, leaving 5 bases between the germline ends. Looked up from germline, CDR1 is PRHDT and CDR2 is FYEKMQ (reference sequence). CDR3 length: 14 amino acids. The CDR3 DNA follows: TGTGCCAGCAGCTTAGGTCAGGGCAATCAGCCCCAGCATTTT. Translating gives CASSLGQGNQPQHF. The whole variable domain, remainder taken from reference TRBV13 and TRBJ1-5, is AAGVIQSPRHLIKEKRETATLKCYPIPRHDTVYWYQQGPGQDPQFLISFYEKMQSDKGSIPDRFSAQQFSDYHSELNMSSLELGDSALYFCASSLGQGNQPQHFGDGTRLSIL.

The chain employs TRBV19 and TRBJ2-7; D is undetermined. Trimming cost V 3 bases and J 0 bases, with 12 bases left between them. Germline values: CDR1 LNHDA, CDR2 SQIVND (reference sequence). The CDR3 covers 15 residues. Here the CDR3 reads CASSMAAPSSYEQYF. The CDR3, as DNA: TGTGCCAGTAGTATGGCTGCCCCAAGCTCCTACGAGCAGTACTTC.

V gene TRBV19 combines with J gene TRBJ2-3; D may be TRBD2 (6 bases). This CDR3 is 13 amino acids long. CDR1 LNHDA and CDR2 SQIVND come from the germline V gene (reference sequence). V lost 8 bases and J 2 bases, leaving 11 bases between the germline ends. The CDR3 loop is CASLGRTTDTQYF. CDR3 bases: TGTGCCAGTCTGGGGAGGACCACAGATACGCAGTATTTT.

The rearrangement links TRBV30 to TRBJ1-2; TRBD1 might be the D (6 bases). Germline CDR1 is GTSNPN and CDR2 is SVGIG (reference sequence). The V end was cut by 3 bases, the J end by 8 bases, with 7 bases between. The CDR3 loop spans 10 amino acids. CDR3 bases: TGTGCCTGGAGGAGGGGGGGCTACACCTTC. Translated, it gives CAWRRGGYTF.

In its sample, this clone was seen once. The chain combines TRBV30 with TRBJ1-4; D not certain. This CDR3 has 11 amino acids. The germline V gene encodes CDR1 GTSNPN and CDR2 SVGIG (reference sequence). Trimming took off 3 bases at V and 8 bases at J, with 7 bases between the two ends. The CDR3 loop reads CAWRWEEKLFF. CDR3 coding DNA: TGTGCCTGGAGGTGGGAGGAAAAACTGTTTTTT. Drawing the rest from reference TRBV30 and TRBJ1-4, the complete variable domain is SQTIHQWPATLVQPVGSPLSLECTVEGTSNPNLYWYRQAAGRGLQLLFYSVGIGQISSEVPQNLSASRPQDRQFILSSKKLLLSDSGFYLCAWRWEEKLFFGSGTQLSVL.

This clone has just one count. The chain has TRBV4-2 and TRBJ2-2, with TRBD1 matching 7 bases. The trim removed 4 bases at V and 2 bases at J, leaving 4 bases unmatched. Germline V gene sequence: CDR1 LGHNA, CDR2 YNFKEQ. The CDR3 has 15 amino acids. CDR3 amino acids: CASSLGDRNTGELFF. CDR3 sequence (DNA): TGTGCCAGCAGCCTTGGGGACAGAAACACCGGGGAGCTGTTTTTT.